One and the same sample provided the 28 T cell receptor beta chains below, sequenced in a study of cytomegalovirus exposure and HLA in healthy donors. Assay used: immunoSEQ multiplex PCR; TCRdb lists only in-frame clones, some missing. The table records about 130,000 clones, roughly 89% of them present only once. Sequencing was done on a sample of PBMCs. The receptors stem from a man younger than 45 in good health and CMV-seronegative.

This clone was recorded once. The V call is TRBV13, the J call TRBJ2-5; D uncertain. The germline V gene encodes CDR1 PRHDT and CDR2 FYEKMQ (reference sequence). Trimming pared 5 bases from V and 6 bases from J, leaving 13 bases between. The CDR3 has 13 amino acids. CDR3 protein: CASSPLSAQTQYF. Here the CDR3 DNA reads TGTGCCAGCAGCCCCCTGAGCGCGCAGACCCAGTACTTC.

V is TRBV14 and J is TRBJ2-7, with 8 bases identical to TRBD2. Germline CDR1 and CDR2: SGHDN and FVKESK. The CDR3 totals 15 residues. Trimming removed 2 bases from V and 2 bases from J; junction bases left unmatched: 5. The CDR3 is CASSQQSGGAYEQYF. CDR3 in DNA: TGTGCCAGCAGCCAACAAAGCGGGGGTGCCTACGAGCAGTACTTC.

The chain combines TRBV11-2 with TRBJ2-3; TRBD2 matches at 10 bases. The junction had 5 bases not matched to a gene; V was cut back by 0 bases and J by 2 bases. CDR3 length: 17 residues. CDR1 is SGHAT and CDR2 is FQNNGV in the germline V gene. Here the CDR3 DNA reads TGTGCCAGCAGCTTAGATCCTAGCGGGGGAATCACAGATACGCAGTATTTT. This sequence encodes CASSLDPSGGITDTQYF.

The J gene is TRBJ2-3, the V gene TRBV18; tentative D call: TRBD1 (5 bases). The CDR3 runs 17 residues. Looked up from germline, CDR1 is KGHSH and CDR2 is LQKENI. The V end was cut by 1 base, the J end by 2 bases, with 16 bases between. This chain's CDR3 is CASSPRGGTRATDTQYF. The DNA of the CDR3 is TGTGCCAGCTCACCACGGGGCGGTACCCGCGCCACAGATACGCAGTATTTT.

Remarks on this clone: The same CDR3 also results from other DNA sequences found in this sample. V gene TRBV28 combines with J gene TRBJ1-5; 9 bases match TRBD1. The germline CDR1 and CDR2 sequences are MDHEN and SYDVKM. With V trimmed by 6 bases and J by 5 bases, 5 bases remained unmatched. The CDR3 has 14 residues. CDR3 DNA: TGTGCCAGCAGCCCGGGACAGGGCGATCAGCCCCAGCATTTT. This codes for CASSPGQGDQPQHF. The variable domain in full, completed from reference TRBV28 and TRBJ1-5, reads DVKVTQSSRYLVKRTGEKVFLECVQDMDHENMFWYRQDPGLGLRLIYFSYDVKMKEKGDIPEGYSVSREKKERFSLILESASTNQTSMYLCASSPGQGDQPQHFGDGTRLSIL.

The chain couples TRBV6-1 to TRBJ1-5; perhaps TRBD1 as D (6 bases). CDR3 length: 14 amino acids. Germline V lookup: CDR1 MNHNS, CDR2 SASEGT. Trimming removed 6 bases from V and 5 bases from J, with 14 bases in between. CDR3: CASSVDRSYQPQHF. The DNA of the CDR3 is TGTGCCAGCAGCGTAGACAGGTCGTATCAGCCCCAGCATTTT.

This chain joins TRBV4-1 and TRBJ2-3; unclear D gene. Germline CDR1 and CDR2: MGHRA and YSYEKL. This CDR3 is 12 amino acids long. The V and J ends lost 5 bases and 5 bases respectively, with 8 bases between them. CDR3 sequence (DNA): TGCGCCAGCAGCTACATTGGAGATACGCAGTATTTT. This gives the protein CASSYIGDTQYF.

V is TRBV27 and J is TRBJ2-5, with D tentatively TRBD1 (5 bases). Trimming stripped 2 bases from V and 4 bases from J, with 11 bases between. Germline CDR1 MNHEY, CDR2 SMNVEV (reference sequence). The CDR3 covers 14 residues. The CDR3, as DNA: TGTGCCAGCAGTTTAGCGCAGGGCAGAGAGACCCAGTACTTC. The encoded protein is CASSLAQGRETQYF.

The rearrangement links TRBV28 to TRBJ1-1, with D perhaps TRBD1 (6 bases). Trimming shortened V by 5 bases and J by 3 bases, and 16 bases separated the two germline ends. Germline V lookup: CDR1 MDHEN, CDR2 SYDVKM. CDR3 size: 15 residues. CDR3 DNA sequence: TGTGCCAGCAGTCTCCTACAGGGTGGGGACACTGAAGCTTTCTTT. It yields the protein CASSLLQGGDTEAFF.

This rearrangement joins TRBV7-8 to TRBJ1-1; D call uncertain. V lost 3 bases and J 1 base, leaving 9 bases between the germline ends. The CDR3 consists of 14 residues. Germline assignment: CDR1 SGHVS and CDR2 FQNEAQ. CDR3 region: CASSFEHENTEAFF. CDR3 nucleotides: TGTGCCAGCAGCTTCGAACACGAGAACACTGAAGCTTTCTTT.

The V gene is TRBV7-8, the J gene TRBJ2-7; D is uncertain. The V end lost 1 base, the J end lost 2 bases, and 6 bases lay between the germline ends. Looked up from germline, CDR1 is SGHVS and CDR2 is FQNEAQ. The CDR3 length is 13 residues. CDR3 sequence: CASSLGATYEQYF. CDR3 DNA: TGTGCCAGCAGCTTAGGGGCCACCTACGAGCAGTACTTC.

The chain carries TRBV2 and TRBJ1-2; D may be TRBD1 (6 bases). Between the trimmed V and J ends, which lost 8 bases and 4 bases, there was a span of 14 bases. CDR1 and CDR2 (germline): SNHLY, FYNNEI. The length of the CDR3 is 13 residues. The CDR3 here is CASLRDTAYGYTF. CDR3 sequence (DNA): TGTGCCAGCCTAAGGGACACCGCCTATGGCTACACCTTC.

The V call is TRBV6-5, the J call TRBJ2-2; D unclear. Trimming stripped 2 bases from V and 3 bases from J, with 13 bases between. The CDR3 runs 16 residues. Germline values: CDR1 MNHEY, CDR2 SVGAGI. In DNA, the CDR3 is TGTGCCAGCAGTTACGCGCGGCCCCCGGACACCGGGGAGCTGTTTTTT. Translation gives CASSYARPPDTGELFF.

This clone was seen a single time. The chain links TRBV7-2 to TRBJ2-3; D is unclear. Germline V gives CDR1 SGHTA, CDR2 FQGNSA. Trimming shortened V by 1 base and J by 0 bases, and 8 bases separated the two germline ends. This CDR3 comprises 15 residues. Here the CDR3 reads CASSLDGLSTDTQYF. CDR3 in DNA: TGTGCCAGCAGCTTAGATGGCCTTAGCACAGATACGCAGTATTTT. The complete variable domain, with remaining parts taken from reference TRBV7-2 and TRBJ2-3, reads GAGVSQSPSNKVTEKGKDVELRCDPISGHTALYWYRQSLGQGLEFLIYFQGNSAPDKSGLPSDRFSAERTGGSVSTLTIQRTQQEDSAVYLCASSLDGLSTDTQYFGPGTRLTVL.

This clone was recorded a few times. V and J are TRBV29-1 and TRBJ1-5; no clear D gene. V dropped 0 bases and J dropped 5 bases, with 5 bases sitting between them. Germline lookup yields CDR1 SQVTM and CDR2 ANQGSEA. The CDR3 contains 12 residues. The CDR3: CSVEDPDQPQHF. CDR3 in DNA: TGCAGCGTTGAAGATCCCGATCAGCCCCAGCATTTT.

The chain carries TRBV7-6 and TRBJ2-7; no clear D. Germline values: CDR1 SGHVS, CDR2 FNYEAQ. Trimming pared 2 bases from V and 3 bases from J, leaving 17 bases between. The CDR3 consists of 16 residues. Written as DNA, the CDR3 is TGTGCCAGCAGCTTATTCGAGGCTACTACCCTCTACGAGCAGTACTTC. Its translation: CASSLFEATTLYEQYF. Filled out from reference TRBV7-6 and TRBJ2-7, the complete variable domain reads GAGVSQSPRYKVTKRGQDVALRCDPISGHVSLYWYRQALGQGPEFLTYFNYEAQQDKSGLPNDRFSAERPEGSISTLTIQRTEQRDSAMYRCASSLFEATTLYEQYFGPGTRLTVT.

V and J are TRBV14 and TRBJ1-1, with TRBD1 as a possible D gene (6 bases). Germline assignment: CDR1 SGHDN and CDR2 FVKESK. V lost 1 base, J lost 6 bases, and 9 bases lay in between. The CDR3 consists of 13 residues. The CDR3 DNA reads TGTGCCAGCAGCCAAGTGCGGACAGCTGAAGCTTTCTTT. This translates into CASSQVRTAEAFF.

The chain carries TRBV28 and TRBJ2-5; 10 bases match TRBD1. CDR1 MDHEN and CDR2 SYDVKM come from the germline V gene. The CDR3 covers 14 residues. Trimming removed 6 bases from V and 5 bases from J; junction bases left unmatched: 6. CDR3 sequence: CASSPRTGGETQYF. In DNA, the CDR3 is TGTGCCAGCAGCCCTAGGACAGGGGGGGAGACCCAGTACTTC.

The chain combines TRBV5-1 with TRBJ2-7; possible D gene TRBD2, 5 bases. CDR3 length: 14 residues. Germline CDR1 reads SGHRS; CDR2 reads YFSETQ. Trimming removed 1 base from V and 3 bases from J, with 11 bases in between. DNA for the CDR3: TGCGCCAGCAGCTTGTCGGGGAGCGGCTACGAGCAGTACTTC. Its protein product is CASSLSGSGYEQYF.

The V and J genes are TRBV18 and TRBJ1-2; D not certain. This CDR3 has 16 amino acids. With 3 bases removed from V and 4 bases from J, the gap between germline ends came to 18 bases. The germline CDR1 and CDR2 sequences are KGHSH and LQKENI. The CDR3 nucleotides are TGTGCCAGCTCACCCTTGCGGATTTTAAGAGGCTATGGCTACACCTTC. Translated, it gives CASSPLRILRGYGYTF.

This clone came up once. The chain recombines TRBV5-6 with TRBJ1-4; no clear D. Trimming stripped 3 bases from V and 3 bases from J, with 9 bases between. Germline lookup yields CDR1 SGHDT and CDR2 YYEEEE. The CDR3 loop spans 14 amino acids. CDR3 in DNA: TGTGCCAGCAGCTCTGCGGGGTCTAATGAAAAACTGTTTTTT. Translation gives CASSSAGSNEKLFF.

The V gene is TRBV19, the J gene TRBJ1-1, with 7 nucleotides matching TRBD1. Trimming took 8 bases from V and 0 from J; bases not matched to a gene: 3. CDR1 LNHDA and CDR2 SQIVND come from the germline V gene (reference sequence). The CDR3 runs to 13 residues. CDR3 bases: TGTGCCAGTTCGACAGGGATGAACACTGAAGCTTTCTTT. It encodes CASSTGMNTEAFF.

The chain links TRBV7-8 to TRBJ2-7; D may be TRBD2 (6 bases). The CDR3 length is 15 residues. Trimming took off 1 base at V and 3 bases at J, with 13 bases between the two ends. Per the germline V gene, CDR1 is SGHVS and CDR2 is FQNEAQ. This CDR3 is CASSLEGRGRYEQYF. Written as DNA, the CDR3 is TGTGCCAGCAGCTTAGAGGGGCGGGGTCGCTACGAGCAGTACTTC.

This chain joins TRBV7-2 and TRBJ2-2; maybe TRBD2 (6 bases). This CDR3 is built from 15 residues. Germline V gene sequence: CDR1 SGHTA, CDR2 FQGNSA. V gave up 3 bases and J gave up 1 base, with 9 bases separating them. CDR3: CASSLTSRNTGELFF. DNA of the CDR3: TGTGCCAGCAGCTTGACTAGTCGGAACACCGGGGAGCTGTTTTTT.

The chain is built from TRBV13 and TRBJ2-7, with D possibly matching TRBD1 (7 bases). In germline, CDR1 is PRHDT, CDR2 FYEKMQ (reference sequence). This CDR3 spans 14 amino acids. With 3 bases removed from V and 5 bases from J, the gap between germline ends came to 14 bases. CDR3 in DNA: TGTGCCAGCAGCTTCCGACAGGGAGGCCACGAGCAGTACTTC. Protein sequence: CASSFRQGGHEQYF.

The rearrangement links TRBV9 to TRBJ2-1, with 7 bases aligning to TRBD1. CDR3 length: 18 amino acids. The trim removed 0 bases at V and 0 bases at J, leaving 9 bases unmatched. Germline V CDR1 and CDR2: SGDLS, YYNGEE. CDR3 region: CASSVGIGTESSYNEQFF. The CDR3 DNA reads as TGTGCCAGCAGCGTAGGTATAGGGACAGAGAGCTCCTACAATGAGCAGTTCTTC.

The V and J genes are TRBV6-5 and TRBJ2-7; 7 nucleotides match TRBD1. The CDR3 length is 15 residues. The ends lost 7 bases at V and 4 bases at J; junction bases unmatched: 13. CDR1 is MNHEY and CDR2 is SVGAGI in the germline V gene. The CDR3 bases are TGTGCCAGCACGCCATTGGGGACAGCGCGATACGAGCAGTACTTC. Translating it yields CASTPLGTARYEQYF.

The CDR3 DNA is TGTGCCAGCAGCCAAACAGGGGCGCAGAGCTCCTACGAGCAGTACTTC. It is translated as CASSQTGAQSSYEQYF. V usage is TRBV14 and J usage is TRBJ2-7, with 7 bases aligning to TRBD1. The germline V gene encodes CDR1 SGHDN and CDR2 FVKESK. This CDR3 comprises 16 residues. The ends lost 2 bases at V and 0 bases at J; junction bases unmatched: 7. Together with reference TRBV14 and TRBJ2-7, the CDR3 gives the full variable domain: EAGVTQFPSHSVIEKGQTVTLRCDPISGHDNLYWYRRVMGKEIKFLLHFVKESKQDESGMPNNRFLAERTGGTYSTLKVQPAELEDSGVYFCASSQTGAQSSYEQYFGPGTRLTVT.